This TCR beta chain comes out of a study of T cells in Graves' hyperthyroidism and ophthalmopathy. Regarding this clonotype: The antigen is unknown.

Each patient was aged 18 to 65 and had newly diagnosed hyperthyroidism of under 2 months' duration. Diagnosing involved the use of clinical symptoms, serum thyroxine and TRAb, thyroid ultrasound and orbital computed tomography. RNA transcripts provided the source from which TCR beta CDR3 regions were amplified. First-round RT-PCR targeting the TCR CDR3 was performed with the HTBI primer set. Each CDR3 protein is one row after TCRdb ran MiXCR on the multiplex PCR reads. The table shows about 150,000 distinct CDR3 sequences, with 22% occurring only once. Study-level results: Researchers report that a 13 V-J model separated ophthalmopathy from stable hyperthyroidism. Within blood appeared most thyroid clonotypes that had expanded above 0.001.

V was trimmed by 0 bases and J by 1 base, leaving 7 bases between them. The CDR3 consists of 13 residues. The germline V gene encodes CDR1 SQVTM and CDR2 ANQGSEA. The sequenced sample was blood. The sequence was obtained from a woman aged 45-65 years with Graves' hyperthyroidism that later progressed to Graves' ophthalmopathy. The rearrangement joins TRBV29-1 to TRBJ2-7; D gene unclear. The CDR3 region is CSVEDRPSYEQYF. The CDR3 nucleotides read TGCAGCGTTGAAGACAGGCCTTCCTACGAGCAGTACTTC.